These 28 T cell receptor beta chains originate from one sample sequenced in a study of shared clonotypes between healthy human individuals. Assay: immunoSEQ multiplex PCR; the TCRdb copy retains only in-frame clones and omits some. Among about 2.3 million clones listed, 85% to 95% were seen once. The sample was naive CD4+ T cells from PBMCs. Subset reported: CD45RA+ positively selected. These receptors originate from a man aged 18 to 35 in good health. Some clones in this sample may be carry-over from other donors' samples.

This chain joins TRBV28 and TRBJ2-4, with 8 bases matching TRBD1. This CDR3 contains 16 residues. Germline lookup yields CDR1 MDHEN and CDR2 SYDVKM. V gave up 7 bases and J gave up 1 base; unmatched junction bases: 9. As DNA, the CDR3 is TGTGCCAGCACCCAGGGGGGACAGGCTGCCAAAAACATTCAGTACTTC. It yields the protein CASTQGGQAAKNIQYF. Full variable domain (outside the CDR3, taken from reference TRBV28 and TRBJ2-4): DVKVTQSSRYLVKRTGEKVFLECVQDMDHENMFWYRQDPGLGLRLIYFSYDVKMKEKGDIPEGYSVSREKKERFSLILESASTNQTSMYLCASTQGGQAAKNIQYFGAGTRLSVL.

This chain joins TRBV5-4 and TRBJ2-3; 10 bases align to TRBD1. The CDR3 sequence is 15 residues long. The J segment lost 4 bases and the V segment lost 2 bases, leaving 4 bases of the junction unmatched. The germline V gene has CDR1 SGHNT and CDR2 YYREEE (reference sequence). The CDR3 sequence is CASSLAGQGADTQYF. The CDR3 nucleotides are TGTGCCAGCAGCTTAGCCGGACAGGGGGCAGATACGCAGTATTTT.

The chain links TRBV5-1 to TRBJ1-5; no clear D. CDR3 length: 15 residues. V lost 0 bases to trimming and J lost 3 bases, with 10 bases between them. Per the germline V gene, CDR1 is SGHRS and CDR2 is YFSETQ. This chain's CDR3 is CASSLDSATNQPQHF. The CDR3 DNA follows: TGCGCCAGCAGCTTGGACTCCGCTACCAATCAGCCCCAGCATTTT.

The chain has TRBV29-1 and TRBJ2-5; TRBD2 is a possible D gene (6 bases). Per the germline V gene, CDR1 is SQVTM and CDR2 is ANQGSEA. Trimming took 8 bases from V and 4 from J, leaving 14 bases between them. The CDR3 covers 12 residues. In nucleotides, the CDR3 is TGCAGCTGGCTGGCGGGAACAGAGACCCAGTACTTC. Its protein product is CSWLAGTETQYF.

The J gene is TRBJ1-2, the V gene TRBV7-9; D gene unclear. Trimming stripped 5 bases from V and 4 bases from J, with 14 bases between. The CDR3 totals 14 residues. CDR1 is SEHNR, CDR2 FQNEAQ, per germline (reference sequence). CDR3 bases: TGTGCCAGCAGCCCCGAGGCGGTTCCCTATGGCTACACCTTC. It encodes CASSPEAVPYGYTF.

The gene calls are TRBV11-2 and TRBJ2-7; D remains ambiguous. CDR1 SGHAT and CDR2 FQNNGV come from the germline V gene. The CDR3 consists of 14 residues. V shed 5 bases and J shed 3 bases, with 14 bases lying between them. The CDR3 region is CASSPTGSLYEQYF. The CDR3 DNA follows: TGTGCCAGCAGCCCTACCGGGTCACTCTACGAGCAGTACTTC.

The chain carries TRBV7-8 and TRBJ2-2, with 8 bases lining up with TRBD2. CDR3 length: 15 residues. The V segment lost 5 bases and the J segment 6 bases; nucleotides outside the gene matches: 8. CDR1 SGHVS and CDR2 FQNEAQ come from the germline V gene. The CDR3 DNA is TGTGCCAGCAGCGGGCGACTAGCGATTTCCGGGGAGCTGTTTTTT. As protein: CASSGRLAISGELFF.

V and J are TRBV7-9 and TRBJ1-1; maybe TRBD1 (5 bases). The V gene lost 8 bases and the J gene lost 3 bases, with 19 bases spanning the gap. Germline lookup yields CDR1 SEHNR and CDR2 FQNEAQ (reference sequence). The CDR3 length is 15 residues. The CDR3 spells CASRERTGGDTEAFF. Written as DNA, the CDR3 is TGTGCCAGCCGAGAGAGGACCGGGGGGGACACTGAAGCTTTCTTT.

Regarding this clone: Other DNA sequences in this sample translate to the same CDR3. The rearrangement joins TRBV6-5 to TRBJ2-7; 11 nucleotides line up with TRBD1. V dropped 2 bases and J dropped 1; count of bases not matched to a gene: 1. This CDR3 is 15 amino acids long. The germline V gene has CDR1 MNHEY and CDR2 SVGAGI. CDR3 sequence: CASSYRDRGSYEQYF. CDR3 DNA sequence: TGTGCCAGCAGTTACCGGGACAGGGGGTCCTACGAGCAGTACTTC.

The count of this clone is one. The chain links TRBV2 to TRBJ1-2, with D possibly matching TRBD1 (5 bases). The CDR3 covers 13 residues. CDR1 and CDR2 (germline): SNHLY, FYNNEI. V lost 4 bases and J 6 bases, leaving 12 bases between the germline ends. CDR3 amino acids: CASSVIGGNGYTF. CDR3 DNA: TGTGCCAGCAGTGTGATTGGGGGAAATGGCTACACCTTC.

The V and J genes are TRBV12-5 and TRBJ2-1; no definite D call. This CDR3 contains 14 residues. CDR1 is LGHNT, CDR2 FRNRAP, per germline. V was trimmed by 8 bases and J by 8 bases, leaving 19 bases between them. CDR3 nucleotide sequence: TGTGCTAGTTCCCCCCTAACGTCGCCCCATGAGCAGTTCTTC. Translating it yields CASSPLTSPHEQFF.

J is TRBJ2-1 and V is TRBV5-1; possible D gene TRBD2, 6 bases. Germline assignment: CDR1 SGHRS and CDR2 YFSETQ. V dropped 2 bases and J dropped 7 bases, with 16 bases sitting between them. The CDR3 is 15 residues long. CDR3 nucleotide sequence: TGCGCCAGCAGCTTTGGGGGGAGCAATGGGAATGAGCAGTTCTTC. Encoded protein: CASSFGGSNGNEQFF.

This clone was seen only once. The chain combines TRBV5-4 with TRBJ2-7; D call uncertain. The germline V and J ends were trimmed by 0 bases and 6 bases, with 7 bases remaining between them. This CDR3 is built from 12 residues. Germline CDR1 is SGHNT and CDR2 is YYREEE (reference sequence). The DNA for the CDR3 is TGTGCCAGCAGCTTGGCCGGCTTCGAGCAGTACTTC. Translation: CASSLAGFEQYF.

This clone was detected only a few times. The chain links TRBV5-5 to TRBJ1-2, with a possible D match to TRBD1 (5 bases). V lost 4 bases to trimming and J lost 8 bases, with 21 bases between them. The CDR3 is 15 amino acids. Germline values: CDR1 SGHKS, CDR2 YYEKEE (reference sequence). CDR3 DNA: TGTGCCAGCAGCCTGGGAGGGGCGGAGAGATTAGGCTACACCTTC. The encoded protein is CASSLGGAERLGYTF.

This chain joins TRBV5-6 and TRBJ2-5; D possibly corresponds to TRBD2 (6 bases). Between the trimmed V and J ends, which lost 7 bases and 5 bases, there was a span of 21 bases. The length of the CDR3 is 15 residues. Germline loops: CDR1 SGHDT, CDR2 YYEEEE. CDR3 amino acids: CASGLTRLPRETQYF. The CDR3 region has the DNA TGTGCCAGCGGACTAACTAGACTACCACGGGAGACCCAGTACTTC.

This chain links TRBV6-1 with TRBJ2-2; tentative D call: TRBD2 (5 bases). This CDR3 has 14 amino acids. The germline V gene encodes CDR1 MNHNS and CDR2 SASEGT. V lost 8 bases to trimming and J lost 1 base, with 11 bases between them. In DNA form, the CDR3 reads TGTGCCAGCGCCCGGGGTGTGAACACCGGGGAGCTGTTTTTT. This encodes CASARGVNTGELFF.

The table lists this clone with a count of one. This chain connects TRBV30 to TRBJ1-5; no clear D gene. V shed 2 bases and J shed 6 bases, with 17 bases lying between them. Germline CDR1 reads GTSNPN; CDR2 reads SVGIG (reference sequence). This CDR3 spans 15 amino acids. CDR3 region: CAWSTTTPAGQPQHF. In DNA, the CDR3 is TGTGCCTGGAGTACGACAACCCCTGCGGGTCAGCCCCAGCATTTT.

About this clone itself: Other nucleotide sequences in the sample specify the same CDR3. The rearrangement uses TRBV10-3 and TRBJ1-1; D gene ambiguous. The CDR3 sequence is 13 residues long. V dropped 3 bases and J dropped 2 bases, with 7 bases sitting between them. Germline V gives CDR1 ENHRY, CDR2 SYGVKD. The CDR3 bases are TGTGCCATCAGTGATAGGAGAAACACTGAAGCTTTCTTT. This sequence encodes CAISDRRNTEAFF.

The gene calls are TRBV7-2 and TRBJ2-5; no clear D. The CDR3 runs to 14 residues. V was cut by 0 bases and J by 1 base, with 6 bases left in between. Germline lookup yields CDR1 SGHTA and CDR2 FQGNSA. DNA for the CDR3: TGTGCCAGCAGCTTAGCAGCAGCCCAAGAGACCCAGTACTTC. This translates into CASSLAAAQETQYF. Based on the CDR3 plus reference TRBV7-2 and TRBJ2-5, the full variable domain is GAGVSQSPSNKVTEKGKDVELRCDPISGHTALYWYRQSLGQGLEFLIYFQGNSAPDKSGLPSDRFSAERTGGSVSTLTIQRTQQEDSAVYLCASSLAAAQETQYFGPGTRLLVL.

V gene TRBV7-3 combines with J gene TRBJ1-2, with 9 bases identical to TRBD1. Germline CDR1 and CDR2: SGHTA and FQGTGA. CDR3 length: 15 amino acids. Unmatched junction bases numbered 7, after V lost 4 bases and J lost 4 bases. The CDR3 protein is CASSSPRTGVYGYTF. CDR3 nucleotides: TGTGCCAGCAGCTCGCCCCGGACAGGGGTCTATGGCTACACCTTC.

The CDR3 coding sequence is TGTGCCAGCTCACCTCAAAGCGGGAGTCTCTACGAGCAGTACTTC. This gives the protein CASSPQSGSLYEQYF. The rearrangement links TRBV18 to TRBJ2-7, with 8 bases that match TRBD2. V lost 3 bases and J lost 3; bases outside the gene matches: 7. This CDR3 has 15 amino acids. The germline V gene has CDR1 KGHSH and CDR2 LQKENI.

The J gene is TRBJ2-2, the V gene TRBV19; 7 nucleotides line up with TRBD1. From germline, CDR1 is LNHDA and CDR2 SQIVND (reference sequence). This CDR3 contains 14 residues. With 7 bases clipped from V and 6 bases from J, the junction kept 8 bases outside the gene matches. The CDR3 loop reads CASIDLRGPGELFF. In DNA form, the CDR3 reads TGTGCCAGTATCGACCTAAGGGGGCCCGGGGAGCTGTTTTTT.

The chain links TRBV4-1 to TRBJ2-7; D possibly corresponds to TRBD1 (6 bases). The CDR3 sequence is 16 residues long. Germline V gene data show CDR1 as MGHRA and CDR2 as YSYEKL. Trimming pared 1 base from V and 2 bases from J, leaving 15 bases between. Written as DNA, the CDR3 is TGCGCCAGCAGCCAAGTGGTGACAGGCCGGCCCTACGAGCAGTACTTC. Protein product: CASSQVVTGRPYEQYF.

The CDR3 DNA reads TGTGCCAGCAGCCAAGTTTGGGTGAGTGGCAATCAGCCCCAGCATTTT. It specifies CASSQVWVSGNQPQHF. V and J are TRBV4-2 and TRBJ1-5; D is undetermined. This CDR3 is 16 amino acids long. The ends were cut back, 1 base at V and 2 bases at J, with 12 bases in the middle. Per germline, CDR1 LGHNA and CDR2 YNFKEQ.

This clone came up once. The J gene is TRBJ2-3, the V gene TRBV9, with 8 positions matching TRBD2. Germline CDR1 reads SGDLS; CDR2 reads YYNGEE. With V trimmed by 5 bases and J by 3 bases, 2 bases remained unmatched. The CDR3 runs to 13 residues. In nucleotides, the CDR3 is TGTGCCAGCAGTTTAGCGGGAACAGATACGCAGTATTTT. Amino acid sequence: CASSLAGTDTQYF. Full variable domain (remainder filled in from reference TRBV9 and TRBJ2-3): DSGVTQTPKHLITATGQRVTLRCSPRSGDLSVYWYQQSLDQGLQFLIQYYNGEERAKGNILERFSAQQFPDLHSELNLSSLELGDSALYFCASSLAGTDTQYFGPGTRLTVL.

Here the CDR3 DNA reads TGTGCCAGCAGTGTAGAGGGAGCGGATACGCAGTATTTT. It is translated as CASSVEGADTQYF. This chain joins TRBV2 and TRBJ2-3; D might be TRBD2 (5 bases). The germline V gene encodes CDR1 SNHLY and CDR2 FYNNEI. This CDR3 has 13 amino acids. V was trimmed by 4 bases and J by 6 bases, leaving 11 bases between them.

The gene calls are TRBV5-4 and TRBJ2-7; possible D gene TRBD2, 6 bases. From germline, CDR1 is SGHNT and CDR2 YYREEE (reference sequence). Trimming shortened V by 4 bases and J by 3 bases, and 14 bases separated the two germline ends. The length of the CDR3 is 14 residues. CDR3 amino acids: CASSNQGLIYEQYF. DNA of the CDR3: TGTGCCAGCAGCAACCAGGGACTGATCTACGAGCAGTACTTC.

The chain couples TRBV28 to TRBJ1-1, with 8 bases aligning to TRBD1. This CDR3 is 15 amino acids long. V was clipped by 4 bases and J by 5 bases; unmatched bases: 9. Germline loops: CDR1 MDHEN, CDR2 SYDVKM. The CDR3 reads CASSSGGTGGTEAFF. The CDR3 nucleotides are TGTGCCAGCAGTTCAGGGGGGACAGGTGGGACTGAAGCTTTCTTT.